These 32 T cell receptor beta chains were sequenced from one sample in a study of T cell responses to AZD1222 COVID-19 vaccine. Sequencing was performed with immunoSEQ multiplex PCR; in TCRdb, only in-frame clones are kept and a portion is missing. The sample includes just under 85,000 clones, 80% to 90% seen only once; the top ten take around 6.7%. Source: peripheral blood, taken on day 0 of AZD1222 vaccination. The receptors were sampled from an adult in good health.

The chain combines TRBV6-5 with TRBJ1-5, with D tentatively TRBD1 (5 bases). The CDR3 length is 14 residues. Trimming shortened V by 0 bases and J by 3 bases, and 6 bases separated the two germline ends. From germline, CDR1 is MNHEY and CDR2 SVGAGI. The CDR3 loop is CASSYSGDNQPQHF. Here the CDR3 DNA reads TGTGCCAGCAGTTACTCAGGGGACAATCAGCCCCAGCATTTT.

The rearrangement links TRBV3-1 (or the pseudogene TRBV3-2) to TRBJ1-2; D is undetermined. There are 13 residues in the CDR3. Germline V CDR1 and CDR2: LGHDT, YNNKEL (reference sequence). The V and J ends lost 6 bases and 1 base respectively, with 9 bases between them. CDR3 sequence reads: CASRRWDNYGYTF. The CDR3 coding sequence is TGTGCCAGCAGACGGTGGGATAACTATGGCTACACCTTC.

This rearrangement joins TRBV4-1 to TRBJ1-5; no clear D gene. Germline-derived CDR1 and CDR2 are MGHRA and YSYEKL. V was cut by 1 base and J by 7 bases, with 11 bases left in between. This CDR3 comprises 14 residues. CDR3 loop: CASSQVGGGQPQHF. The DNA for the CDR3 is TGCGCCAGCAGCCAAGTTGGAGGAGGACAGCCCCAGCATTTT.

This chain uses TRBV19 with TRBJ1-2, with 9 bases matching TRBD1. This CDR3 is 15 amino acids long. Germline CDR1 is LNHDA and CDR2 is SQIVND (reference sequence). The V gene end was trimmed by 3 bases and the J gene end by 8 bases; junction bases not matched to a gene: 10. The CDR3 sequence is CASSINARGQGGYTF. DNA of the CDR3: TGTGCCAGTAGTATTAATGCAAGGGGACAGGGCGGCTACACCTTC.

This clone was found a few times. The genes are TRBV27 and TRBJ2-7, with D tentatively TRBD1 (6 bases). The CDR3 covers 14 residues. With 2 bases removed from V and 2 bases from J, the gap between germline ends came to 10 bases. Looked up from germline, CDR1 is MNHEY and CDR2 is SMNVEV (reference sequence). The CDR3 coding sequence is TGTGCCAGCAGTTTAAGGGACATAACCTACGAGCAGTACTTC. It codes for CASSLRDITYEQYF.

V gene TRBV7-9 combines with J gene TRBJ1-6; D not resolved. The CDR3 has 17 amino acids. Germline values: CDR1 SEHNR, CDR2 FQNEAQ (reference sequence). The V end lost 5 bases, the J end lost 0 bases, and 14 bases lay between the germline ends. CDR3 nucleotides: TGTGCCAGCAGCCCGGACGGAACGAGCTCCTATAATTCACCCCTCCACTTT. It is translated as CASSPDGTSSYNSPLHF. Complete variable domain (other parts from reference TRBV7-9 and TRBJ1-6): DTGVSQNPRHKITKRGQNVTFRCDPISEHNRLYWYRQTLGQGPEFLTYFQNEAQLEKSRLLSDRFSAERPKGSFSTLEIQRTEQGDSAMYLCASSPDGTSSYNSPLHFGNGTRLTVT.

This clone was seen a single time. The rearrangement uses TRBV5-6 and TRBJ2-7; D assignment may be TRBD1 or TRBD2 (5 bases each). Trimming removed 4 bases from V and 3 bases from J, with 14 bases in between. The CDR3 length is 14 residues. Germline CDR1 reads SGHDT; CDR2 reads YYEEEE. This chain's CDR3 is CASSPRGTVYEQYF. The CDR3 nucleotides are TGTGCCAGCAGCCCGAGAGGGACGGTCTACGAGCAGTACTTC. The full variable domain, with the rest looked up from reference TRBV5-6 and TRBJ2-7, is DAGVTQSPTHLIKTRGQQVTLRCSPKSGHDTVSWYQQALGQGPQFIFQYYEEEERQRGNFPDRFSGHQFPNYSSELNVNALLLGDSALYLCASSPRGTVYEQYFGPGTRLTVT.

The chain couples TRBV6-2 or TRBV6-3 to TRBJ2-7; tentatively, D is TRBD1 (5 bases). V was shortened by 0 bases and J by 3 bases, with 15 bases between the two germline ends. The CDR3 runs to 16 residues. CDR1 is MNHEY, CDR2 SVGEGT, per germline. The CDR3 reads CASSYSGTDKGYEQYF. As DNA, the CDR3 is TGTGCCAGCAGTTACTCAGGAACGGACAAAGGCTACGAGCAGTACTTC.

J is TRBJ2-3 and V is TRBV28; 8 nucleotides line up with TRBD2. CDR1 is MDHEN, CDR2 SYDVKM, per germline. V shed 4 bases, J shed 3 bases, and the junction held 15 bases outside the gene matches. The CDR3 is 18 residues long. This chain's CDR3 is CASSSIGGGPYKTDTQYF. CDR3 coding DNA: TGTGCCAGCAGTTCCATCGGGGGGGGTCCTTACAAGACAGATACGCAGTATTTT.

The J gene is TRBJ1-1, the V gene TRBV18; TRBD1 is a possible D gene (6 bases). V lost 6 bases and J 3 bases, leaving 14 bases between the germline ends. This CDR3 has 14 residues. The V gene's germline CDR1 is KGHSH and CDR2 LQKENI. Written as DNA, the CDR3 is TGTGCCAGCTCGTACGAAACAGGGTACACTGAAGCTTTCTTT. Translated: CASSYETGYTEAFF.

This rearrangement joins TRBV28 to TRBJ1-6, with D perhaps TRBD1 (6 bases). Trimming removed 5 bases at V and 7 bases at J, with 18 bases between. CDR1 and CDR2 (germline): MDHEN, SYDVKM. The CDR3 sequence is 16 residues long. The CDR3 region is CASSPETGSGNSPLHF. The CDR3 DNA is TGTGCCAGCAGTCCGGAGACAGGATCGGGGAATTCACCCCTCCACTTT.

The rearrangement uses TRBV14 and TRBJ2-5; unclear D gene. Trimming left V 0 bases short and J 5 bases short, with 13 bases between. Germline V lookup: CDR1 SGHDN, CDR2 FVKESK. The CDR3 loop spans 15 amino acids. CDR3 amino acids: CASSQEIWRWETQYF. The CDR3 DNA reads TGTGCCAGCAGCCAAGAGATATGGCGATGGGAGACCCAGTACTTC.

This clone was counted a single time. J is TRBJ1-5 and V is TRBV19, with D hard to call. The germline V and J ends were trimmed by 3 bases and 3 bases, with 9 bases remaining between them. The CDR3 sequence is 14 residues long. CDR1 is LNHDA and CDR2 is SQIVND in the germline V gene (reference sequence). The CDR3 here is CASSMEAHNQPQHF. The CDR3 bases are TGTGCCAGTAGTATGGAGGCCCACAATCAGCCCCAGCATTTT.

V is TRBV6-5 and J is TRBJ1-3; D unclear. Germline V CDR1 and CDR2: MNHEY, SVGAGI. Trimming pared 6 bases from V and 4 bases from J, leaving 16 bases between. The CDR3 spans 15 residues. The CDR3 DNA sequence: TGTGCCAGCAGCTCCGACCCTCTACGGGGAAACACCATATATTTT. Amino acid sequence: CASSSDPLRGNTIYF.

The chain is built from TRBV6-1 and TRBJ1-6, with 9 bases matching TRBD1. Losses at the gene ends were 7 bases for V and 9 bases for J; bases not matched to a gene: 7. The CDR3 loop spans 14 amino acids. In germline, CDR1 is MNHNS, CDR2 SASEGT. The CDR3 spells CASTTTGGVSPLHF. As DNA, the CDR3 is TGTGCCAGCACTACTACAGGGGGCGTTTCACCCCTCCACTTT.

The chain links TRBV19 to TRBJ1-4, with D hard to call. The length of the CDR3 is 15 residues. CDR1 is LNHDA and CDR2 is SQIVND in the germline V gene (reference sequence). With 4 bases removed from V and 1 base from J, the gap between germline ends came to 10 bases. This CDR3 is CASSTRGLTNEKLFF. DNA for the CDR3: TGTGCCAGTAGTACCCGCGGGTTAACTAATGAAAAACTGTTTTTT.

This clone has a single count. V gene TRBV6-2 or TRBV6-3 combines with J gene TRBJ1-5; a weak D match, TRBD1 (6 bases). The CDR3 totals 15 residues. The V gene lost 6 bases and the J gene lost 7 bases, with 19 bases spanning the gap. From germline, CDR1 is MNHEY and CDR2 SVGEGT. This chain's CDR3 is CASSRARTVRQPQHF. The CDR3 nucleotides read TGTGCCAGCAGCCGCGCCCGGACAGTGCGGCAGCCCCAGCATTTT.

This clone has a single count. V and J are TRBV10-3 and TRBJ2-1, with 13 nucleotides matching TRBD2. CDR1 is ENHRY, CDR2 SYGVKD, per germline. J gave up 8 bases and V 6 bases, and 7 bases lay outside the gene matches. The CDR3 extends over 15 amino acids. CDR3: CAIRSTSGGADEQFF. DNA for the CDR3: TGTGCCATCAGGTCAACTAGCGGGGGGGCCGATGAGCAGTTCTTC.

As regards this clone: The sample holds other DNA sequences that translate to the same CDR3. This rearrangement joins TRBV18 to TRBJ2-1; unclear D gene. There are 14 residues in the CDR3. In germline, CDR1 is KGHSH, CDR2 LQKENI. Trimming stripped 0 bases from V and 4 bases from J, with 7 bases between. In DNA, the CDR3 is TGTGCCAGCTCACCACCGGAAGCATACAATGAGCAGTTCTTC. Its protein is CASSPPEAYNEQFF.

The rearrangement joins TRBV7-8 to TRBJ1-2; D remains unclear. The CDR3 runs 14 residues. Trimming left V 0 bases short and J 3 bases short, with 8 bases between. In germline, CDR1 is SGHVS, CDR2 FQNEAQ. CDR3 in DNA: TGTGCCAGCAGCTTAGCAGGGTTGGACTATGGCTACACCTTC. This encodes CASSLAGLDYGYTF.

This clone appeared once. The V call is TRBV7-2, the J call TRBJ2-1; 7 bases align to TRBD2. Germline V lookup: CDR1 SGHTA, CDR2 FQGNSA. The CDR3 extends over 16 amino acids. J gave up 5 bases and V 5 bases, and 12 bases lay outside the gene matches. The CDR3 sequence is CASSPRMAGVNNEQFF. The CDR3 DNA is TGTGCCAGCAGCCCCCGGATGGCGGGAGTTAACAATGAGCAGTTCTTC.

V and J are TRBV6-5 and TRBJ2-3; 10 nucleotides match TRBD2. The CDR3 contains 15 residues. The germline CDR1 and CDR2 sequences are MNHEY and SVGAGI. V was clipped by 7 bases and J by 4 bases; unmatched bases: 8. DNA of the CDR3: TGTGCCAGCAAGCGGGAGGGTGTCCAGGCAGATACGCAGTATTTT. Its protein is CASKREGVQADTQYF.

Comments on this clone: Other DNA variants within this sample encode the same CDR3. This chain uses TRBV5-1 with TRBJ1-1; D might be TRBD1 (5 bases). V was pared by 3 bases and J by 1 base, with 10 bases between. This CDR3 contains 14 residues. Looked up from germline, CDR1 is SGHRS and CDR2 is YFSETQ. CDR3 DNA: TGCGCCAGCAGCTGGGGGGGACCGAACACTGAAGCTTTCTTT. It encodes CASSWGGPNTEAFF.

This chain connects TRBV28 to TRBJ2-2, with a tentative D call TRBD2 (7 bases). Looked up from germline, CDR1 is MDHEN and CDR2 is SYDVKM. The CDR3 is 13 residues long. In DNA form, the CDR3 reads TGTGTAGTCGGGGGGCGCGACACCGGGGAGCTGTTTTTT. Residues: CVVGGRDTGELFF.

This CDR3 is CAWSRGQETQYF. Written as DNA, the CDR3 is TGTGCCTGGAGCAGGGGGCAGGAGACCCAGTACTTC. The rearrangement joins TRBV30 to TRBJ2-5, with 8 bases lining up with TRBD1. This CDR3 is 12 amino acids long. V shed 3 bases, J shed 5 bases, and the junction held 2 bases outside the gene matches. Germline CDR1 and CDR2: GTSNPN and SVGIG (reference sequence).

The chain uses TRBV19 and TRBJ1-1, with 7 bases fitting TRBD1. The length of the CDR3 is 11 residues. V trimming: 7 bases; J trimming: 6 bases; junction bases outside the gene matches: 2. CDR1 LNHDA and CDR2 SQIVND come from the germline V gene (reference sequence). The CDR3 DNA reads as TGTGCCAGTAAGGACAGGTCTGAAGCTTTCTTT. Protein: CASKDRSEAFF.

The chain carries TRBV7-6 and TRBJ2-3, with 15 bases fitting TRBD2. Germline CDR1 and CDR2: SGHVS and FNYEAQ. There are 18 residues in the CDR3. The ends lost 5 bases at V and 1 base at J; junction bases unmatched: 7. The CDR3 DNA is TGTGCCAGCAGCCCCGGACTAGCGGGAGGGCCCGGCACAGATACGCAGTATTTT. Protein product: CASSPGLAGGPGTDTQYF.

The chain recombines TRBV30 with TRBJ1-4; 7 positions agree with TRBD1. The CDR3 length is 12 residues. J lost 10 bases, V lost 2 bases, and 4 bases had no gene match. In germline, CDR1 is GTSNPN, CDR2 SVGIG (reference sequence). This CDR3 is CAWSRTGVKLFF. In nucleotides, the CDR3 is TGTGCCTGGAGTCGGACAGGCGTAAAACTGTTTTTT.

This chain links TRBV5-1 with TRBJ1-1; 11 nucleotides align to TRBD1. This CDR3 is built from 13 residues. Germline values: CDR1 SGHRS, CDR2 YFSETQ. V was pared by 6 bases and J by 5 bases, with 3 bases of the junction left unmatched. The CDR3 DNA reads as TGCGCCAGCACCCGGGACAGGGGGACTGAAGCTTTCTTT. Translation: CASTRDRGTEAFF.

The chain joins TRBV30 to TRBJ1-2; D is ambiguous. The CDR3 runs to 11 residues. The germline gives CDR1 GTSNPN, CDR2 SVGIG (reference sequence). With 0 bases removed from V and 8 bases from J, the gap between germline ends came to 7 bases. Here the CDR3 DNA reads TGTGCCTGGAGTGTAGGTGGAGGCTACACCTTC. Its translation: CAWSVGGGYTF.

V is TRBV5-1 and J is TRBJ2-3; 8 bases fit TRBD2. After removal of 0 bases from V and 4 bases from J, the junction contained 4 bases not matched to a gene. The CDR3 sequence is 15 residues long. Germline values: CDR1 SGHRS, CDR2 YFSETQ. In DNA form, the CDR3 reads TGCGCCAGCAGCTTGGGGCGGGGGGCCTCAGATACGCAGTATTTT. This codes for CASSLGRGASDTQYF.

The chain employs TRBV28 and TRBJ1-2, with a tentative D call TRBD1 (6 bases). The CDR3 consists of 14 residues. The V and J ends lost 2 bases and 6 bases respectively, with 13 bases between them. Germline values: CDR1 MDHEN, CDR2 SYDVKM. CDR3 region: CASSLGQTYDGYTF. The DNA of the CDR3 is TGTGCCAGCAGTTTAGGACAGACCTACGATGGCTACACCTTC.